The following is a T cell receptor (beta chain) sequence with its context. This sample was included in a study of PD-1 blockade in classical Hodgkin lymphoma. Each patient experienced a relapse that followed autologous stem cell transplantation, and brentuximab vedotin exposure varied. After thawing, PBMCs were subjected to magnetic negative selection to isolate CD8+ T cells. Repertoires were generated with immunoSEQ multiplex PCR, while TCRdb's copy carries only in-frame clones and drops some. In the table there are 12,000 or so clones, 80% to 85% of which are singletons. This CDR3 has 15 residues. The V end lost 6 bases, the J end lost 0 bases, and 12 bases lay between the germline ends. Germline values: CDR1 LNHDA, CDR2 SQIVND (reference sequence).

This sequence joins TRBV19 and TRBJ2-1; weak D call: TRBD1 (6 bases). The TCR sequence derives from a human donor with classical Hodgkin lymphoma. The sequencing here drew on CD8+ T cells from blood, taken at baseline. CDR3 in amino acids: CASRLGASSYNEQFF. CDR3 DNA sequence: TGTGCCAGTAGATTGGGGGCGAGCTCCTACAATGAGCAGTTCTTC.